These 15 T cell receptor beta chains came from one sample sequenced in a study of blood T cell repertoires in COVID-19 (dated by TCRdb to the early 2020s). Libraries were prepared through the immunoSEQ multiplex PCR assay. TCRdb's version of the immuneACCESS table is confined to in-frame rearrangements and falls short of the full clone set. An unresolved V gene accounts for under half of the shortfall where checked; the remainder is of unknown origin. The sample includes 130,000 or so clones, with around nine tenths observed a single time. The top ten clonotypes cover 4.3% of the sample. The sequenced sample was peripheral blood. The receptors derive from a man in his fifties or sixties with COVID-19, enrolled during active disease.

The chain's CDR3 is CASSPDLQGAATNEKLFF. CDR3 coding DNA: TGTGCCAGCTCCCCGGACCTACAGGGGGCTGCAACTAATGAAAAACTGTTTTTT. The rearrangement links TRBV18 to TRBJ1-4, with 9 bases lining up with TRBD1. Germline loops: CDR1 KGHSH, CDR2 LQKENI. After removal of 6 bases from V and 0 bases from J, the junction contained 11 bases not matched to a gene. The CDR3 has 18 amino acids.

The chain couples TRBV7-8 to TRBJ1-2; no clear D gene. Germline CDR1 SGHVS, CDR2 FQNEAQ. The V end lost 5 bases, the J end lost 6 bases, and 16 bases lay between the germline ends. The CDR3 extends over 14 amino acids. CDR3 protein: CASSRSGTTHGYTF. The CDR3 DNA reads TGTGCCAGCAGCAGAAGTGGTACAACCCATGGCTACACCTTC.

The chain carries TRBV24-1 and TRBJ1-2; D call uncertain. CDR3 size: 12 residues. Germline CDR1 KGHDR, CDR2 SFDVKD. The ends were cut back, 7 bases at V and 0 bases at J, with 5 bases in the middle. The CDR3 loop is CATSDSNYGYTF. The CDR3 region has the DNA TGTGCCACCAGCGACTCTAACTATGGCTACACCTTC.

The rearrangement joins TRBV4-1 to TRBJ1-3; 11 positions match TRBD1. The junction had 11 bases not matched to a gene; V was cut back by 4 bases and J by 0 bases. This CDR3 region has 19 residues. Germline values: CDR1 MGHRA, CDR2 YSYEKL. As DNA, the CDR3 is TGCGCCAGCAGCCCAGTCCCGGGACAGGGGGTGAGCTCTGGAAACACCATATATTTT. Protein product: CASSPVPGQGVSSGNTIYF.

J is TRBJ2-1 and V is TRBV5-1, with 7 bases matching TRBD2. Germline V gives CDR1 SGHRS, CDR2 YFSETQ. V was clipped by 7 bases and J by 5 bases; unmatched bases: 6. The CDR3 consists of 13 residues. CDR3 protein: CASAGTMNNEQFF. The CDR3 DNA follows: TGCGCCAGCGCCGGGACTATGAACAATGAGCAGTTCTTC.

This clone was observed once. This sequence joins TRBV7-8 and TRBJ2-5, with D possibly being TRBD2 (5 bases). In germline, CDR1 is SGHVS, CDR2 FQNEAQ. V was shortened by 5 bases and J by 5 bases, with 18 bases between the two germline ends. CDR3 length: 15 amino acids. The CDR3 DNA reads TGTGCCAGCAGCCCCCCTGGACTTAAGGTGGAGACCCAGTACTTC. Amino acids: CASSPPGLKVETQYF.

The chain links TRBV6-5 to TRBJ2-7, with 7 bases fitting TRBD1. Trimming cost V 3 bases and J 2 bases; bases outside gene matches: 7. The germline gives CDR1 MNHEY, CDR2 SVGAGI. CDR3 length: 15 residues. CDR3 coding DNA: TGTGCCAGCAGTTATTCCCGGACAGGCGCCTACGAGCAGTACTTC. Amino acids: CASSYSRTGAYEQYF.

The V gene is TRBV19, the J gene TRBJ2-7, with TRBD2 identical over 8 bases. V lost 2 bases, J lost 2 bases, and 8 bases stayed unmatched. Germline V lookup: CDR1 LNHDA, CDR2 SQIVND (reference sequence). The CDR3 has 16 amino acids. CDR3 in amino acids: CASSIQTSDNPYEQYF. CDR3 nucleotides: TGTGCCAGTAGTATACAGACTAGCGACAACCCCTACGAGCAGTACTTC. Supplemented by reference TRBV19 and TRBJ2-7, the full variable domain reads DGGITQSPKYLFRKEGQNVTLSCEQNLNHDAMYWYRQDPGQGLRLIYYSQIVNDFQKGDIAEGYSVSREKKESFPLTVTSAQKNPTAFYLCASSIQTSDNPYEQYFGPGTRLTVT.

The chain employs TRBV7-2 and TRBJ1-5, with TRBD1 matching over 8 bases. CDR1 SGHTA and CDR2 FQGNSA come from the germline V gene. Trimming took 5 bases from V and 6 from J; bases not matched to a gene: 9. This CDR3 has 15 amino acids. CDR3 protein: CASSRDRGKFQPQHF. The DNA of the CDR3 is TGTGCCAGCAGCAGAGACAGGGGCAAGTTTCAGCCCCAGCATTTT.

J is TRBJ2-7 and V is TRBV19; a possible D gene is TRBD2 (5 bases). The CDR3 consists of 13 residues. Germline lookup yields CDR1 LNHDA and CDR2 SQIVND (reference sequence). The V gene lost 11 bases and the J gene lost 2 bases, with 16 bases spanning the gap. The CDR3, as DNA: TGTGCCTCCTCAGAGGGTGTAGCCTACGAGCAGTACTTC. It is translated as CASSEGVAYEQYF. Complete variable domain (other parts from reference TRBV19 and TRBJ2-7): DGGITQSPKYLFRKEGQNVTLSCEQNLNHDAMYWYRQDPGQGLRLIYYSQIVNDFQKGDIAEGYSVSREKKESFPLTVTSAQKNPTAFYLCASSEGVAYEQYFGPGTRLTVT.

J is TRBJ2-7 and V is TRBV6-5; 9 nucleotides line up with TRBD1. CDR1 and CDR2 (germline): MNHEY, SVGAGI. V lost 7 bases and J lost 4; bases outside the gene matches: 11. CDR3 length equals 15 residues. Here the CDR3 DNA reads TGTGCCAGCATCCACACCGGGACAGGGAGGTACGAGCAGTACTTC. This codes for CASIHTGTGRYEQYF.

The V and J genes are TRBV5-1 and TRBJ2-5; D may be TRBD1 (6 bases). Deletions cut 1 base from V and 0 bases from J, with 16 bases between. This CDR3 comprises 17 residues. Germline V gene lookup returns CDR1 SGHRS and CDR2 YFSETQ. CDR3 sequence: CASSLRGSTGNQETQYF. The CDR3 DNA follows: TGCGCCAGCAGCTTGAGGGGCTCTACAGGGAACCAAGAGACCCAGTACTTC.

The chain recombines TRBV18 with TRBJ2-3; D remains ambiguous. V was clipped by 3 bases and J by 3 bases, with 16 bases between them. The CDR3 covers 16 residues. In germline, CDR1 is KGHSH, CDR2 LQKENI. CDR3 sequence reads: CASSPATNFGTDTQYF. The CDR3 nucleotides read TGTGCCAGCTCACCGGCAACTAATTTTGGGACAGATACGCAGTATTTT.

The CDR3 region is CAWSRQTTTNYGYTF. The CDR3 DNA reads TGTGCCTGGAGTCGCCAGACCACTACTAACTATGGCTACACCTTC. V gene TRBV30 combines with J gene TRBJ1-2; D is ambiguous. Trimming shortened V by 2 bases and J by 0 bases, and 13 bases separated the two germline ends. CDR1 GTSNPN and CDR2 SVGIG come from the germline V gene (reference sequence). The CDR3 totals 15 residues.

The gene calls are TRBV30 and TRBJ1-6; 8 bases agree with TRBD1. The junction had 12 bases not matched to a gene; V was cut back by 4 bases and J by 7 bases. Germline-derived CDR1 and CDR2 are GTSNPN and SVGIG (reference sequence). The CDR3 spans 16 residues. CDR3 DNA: TGTGCCTGGACCCATCCCCGCGGACAGGGAAATTCACCCCTCCACTTT. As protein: CAWTHPRGQGNSPLHF. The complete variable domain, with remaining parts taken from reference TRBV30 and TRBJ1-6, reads SQTIHQWPATLVQPVGSPLSLECTVEGTSNPNLYWYRQAAGRGLQLLFYSVGIGQISSEVPQNLSASRPQDRQFILSSKKLLLSDSGFYLCAWTHPRGQGNSPLHFGNGTRLTVT.